This TCR beta chain emerged from a study of Graves' ophthalmopathy and Graves' hyperthyroidism. Amplified material comprised TCR beta CDR3 regions derived from RNA transcripts. HTBI-primed RT-PCR formed the first round, and a multiplex PCR formed the second. TCRdb independently ran MiXCR on the multiplex PCR reads; one entry per CDR3 protein. The sample records under 350,000 distinct CDR3 sequences, under 20% being singletons. Study-wide points: Ophthalmopathy cases were distinguished from stable hyperthyroidism by a 13-signature model, reaching over 85% sensitivity and 65% to 83% specificity. Also, most clonotypes expanded in the thyroid above 0.001 frequency appeared in blood.

Other autoimmune diseases, uncontrolled infections, pregnancy or lactation excluded patients from enrollment. Germline assignment: CDR1 SGHRS and CDR2 YFSETQ. Trimming at V came to 8 bases and at J to 0 bases, leaving 9 bases not matched to a gene. The CDR3 has 16 residues. In this sample, this clonotype turned up many times. Antigen specificity is unknown. Sequenced input: peripheral blood. The chain carries TRBV5-1 and TRBJ2-2, with 8 bases identical to TRBD1. This receptor was taken from an adult man with Graves' ophthalmopathy. This CDR3 reads CASRQGSQANTGELFF. The CDR3 region has the DNA TGCGCCAGTAGACAGGGGTCCCAGGCGAACACCGGGGAGCTGTTTTTT.